The 16 T cell receptor beta chains below were found in one sample sequenced in a study of blood T cell repertoires in COVID-19. Profiling relied on immunoSEQ multiplex PCR, and the TCRdb table lists in-frame clones only, not all of them. The sample shows some 99,000 clones, roughly 90% of them seen only once. Sequences were obtained from peripheral blood. These receptors originate from a human donor with COVID-19, enrolled during active disease. The donor label of this sample is uncertain.

The chain recombines TRBV4-2 with TRBJ2-1, with TRBD2 matching 10 bases. The germline CDR1 and CDR2 sequences are LGHNA and YNFKEQ. The V and J ends lost 0 bases and 3 bases, in that order; junction bases with no gene match: 2. CDR3 size: 16 residues. CDR3 in amino acids: CASSQDPSGGYNEQFF. The CDR3 DNA reads as TGTGCCAGCAGCCAAGATCCTAGCGGGGGCTACAATGAGCAGTTCTTC.

The chain joins TRBV10-3 to TRBJ1-2; 7 bases fit TRBD1. Per germline, CDR1 ENHRY and CDR2 SYGVKD. V dropped 11 bases and J dropped 8; count of bases not matched to a gene: 11. This CDR3 region has 12 residues. CDR3 sequence reads: CASAEGAQGYTF. CDR3 nucleotide sequence: TGTGCCTCGGCGGAGGGGGCGCAAGGCTACACCTTC.

This clone has only a few counts. The chain employs TRBV19 and TRBJ1-3; no reliable D call. This CDR3 has 16 residues. Germline assignment: CDR1 LNHDA and CDR2 SQIVND (reference sequence). The V and J ends lost 3 bases and 3 bases respectively, with 15 bases between them. CDR3 residues: CASSILPGQVGNTIYF. The CDR3 bases are TGTGCCAGTAGTATTTTACCGGGTCAAGTTGGAAACACCATATATTTT. Drawing the rest from reference TRBV19 and TRBJ1-3, the complete variable domain is DGGITQSPKYLFRKEGQNVTLSCEQNLNHDAMYWYRQDPGQGLRLIYYSQIVNDFQKGDIAEGYSVSREKKESFPLTVTSAQKNPTAFYLCASSILPGQVGNTIYFGEGSWLTVV.

This sequence joins TRBV5-5 and TRBJ2-7; D remains unclear. This CDR3 has 11 amino acids. V gave up 4 bases and J gave up 2 bases, with 4 bases separating them. Per the germline V gene, CDR1 is SGHKS and CDR2 is YYEKEE (reference sequence). CDR3 DNA: TGTGCCAGCAGCATAGCCTACGAGCAGTACTTC. Translated, it gives CASSIAYEQYF.

This chain uses TRBV12-3 or TRBV12-4 with TRBJ2-7, with a possible D match to TRBD2 (5 bases). There are 12 residues in the CDR3. The V and J ends lost 6 bases and 7 bases respectively, with 13 bases between them. The CDR3 DNA reads TGTGCCAGCAGGGTGGGAGTGGAGGAGCAGTACTTC. Amino acids: CASRVGVEEQYF.

The chain is built from TRBV5-8 and TRBJ1-1, with a tentative D call TRBD1 (5 bases). Per germline, CDR1 SGHTS and CDR2 YDEGEE. V lost 2 bases to trimming and J lost 5 bases, with 16 bases between them. CDR3 length: 15 amino acids. CDR3 amino acids: CASSFQRGGRTEAFF. For the CDR3, the DNA is TGTGCCAGCAGCTTCCAGCGTGGGGGGAGGACTGAAGCTTTCTTT.

The chain joins TRBV28 to TRBJ1-1; no definite D call. The V end lost 1 base, the J end lost 2 bases, and 2 bases lay between the germline ends. Germline values: CDR1 MDHEN, CDR2 SYDVKM. This CDR3 has 12 amino acids. CDR3 coding DNA: TGTGCCAGCAGTTTATCTAACACTGAAGCTTTCTTT. This codes for CASSLSNTEAFF.

V gene TRBV13 combines with J gene TRBJ1-5; 7 positions match TRBD1. Germline assignment: CDR1 PRHDT and CDR2 FYEKMQ (reference sequence). V was clipped by 0 bases and J by 6 bases; unmatched bases: 5. This CDR3 contains 15 residues. The CDR3 sequence: CASSLGAGGGQPQHF. CDR3 sequence (DNA): TGTGCCAGCAGCTTAGGGGCAGGGGGAGGTCAGCCCCAGCATTTT.

The rearrangement joins TRBV5-4 to TRBJ1-2; tentatively, D is TRBD1 (6 bases). V dropped 1 base and J dropped 6 bases, with 10 bases sitting between them. This CDR3 is built from 13 residues. CDR1 is SGHNT and CDR2 is YYREEE in the germline V gene (reference sequence). CDR3 DNA: TGTGCCAGCAGCTTGATGGGGGCGGATGGCTACACCTTC. It translates to CASSLMGADGYTF.

The J gene is TRBJ1-1, the V gene TRBV5-1; D possibly corresponds to TRBD1 (6 bases). V gave up 0 bases and J gave up 10 bases, with 13 bases separating them. The CDR3 is made up of 13 amino acids. CDR1 and CDR2 (germline): SGHRS, YFSETQ. In DNA, the CDR3 is TGCGCCAGCAGCTTGGCTTCAGGGGAAGGAGCTTTCTTT. This sequence encodes CASSLASGEGAFF.

The V call is TRBV12-3 or TRBV12-4, the J call TRBJ1-2, with a weak D call TRBD1 (5 bases). Trimming removed 7 bases at V and 4 bases at J, with 13 bases between. This CDR3 region has 13 residues. The CDR3 DNA reads as TGTGCCAGCACCAATAGGGGTGGCTATGGCTACACCTTC. This translates into CASTNRGGYGYTF.

The chain employs TRBV19 and TRBJ1-5, with D unclear. Germline V gives CDR1 LNHDA, CDR2 SQIVND (reference sequence). The CDR3 covers 15 residues. Trimming left V 5 bases short and J 6 bases short, with 17 bases between. Here the CDR3 DNA reads TGTGCCAGTAGTTTCCGGGGAGGGTTGGGTCAGCCCCAGCATTTT. It encodes CASSFRGGLGQPQHF.

The chain couples TRBV18 to TRBJ1-1; a weak D match, TRBD1 (6 bases). V lost 4 bases to trimming and J lost 2 bases, with 17 bases between them. In germline, CDR1 is KGHSH, CDR2 LQKENI. The CDR3 runs to 16 residues. The CDR3 nucleotides read TGTGCCAGCTCACTCTGGACAGCCCAGATTAACACTGAAGCTTTCTTT. This gives the protein CASSLWTAQINTEAFF.

The chain couples TRBV2 to TRBJ1-2, with 8 positions matching TRBD1. Germline values: CDR1 SNHLY, CDR2 FYNNEI. The CDR3 covers 15 residues. The trim removed 6 bases at V and 3 bases at J, leaving 9 bases unmatched. CDR3 region: CASSLRDRWDYGYTF. In DNA form, the CDR3 reads TGTGCCAGCAGCCTCCGGGACAGGTGGGACTATGGCTACACCTTC.

This clone was seen just once. CDR3 amino acids: CAWSVAGFLSPLHF. CDR3 bases: TGTGCCTGGAGTGTAGCGGGCTTCCTTTCACCCCTCCACTTT. The chain links TRBV30 to TRBJ1-6; D unresolved. Germline lookup yields CDR1 GTSNPN and CDR2 SVGIG (reference sequence). The V end was cut by 0 bases, the J end by 9 bases, with 12 bases between. The CDR3 covers 14 residues.

This sequence joins TRBV2 and TRBJ1-4; D unclear. CDR1 SNHLY and CDR2 FYNNEI come from the germline V gene. V was clipped by 7 bases and J by 7 bases, with 10 bases between them. The CDR3 is made up of 12 amino acids. The CDR3 reads CASKNRFEKLFF. CDR3 nucleotide sequence: TGTGCCAGCAAGAATAGATTTGAAAAACTGTTTTTT.